Presented here are 14 T cell receptor beta chains from one specimen sequenced in a study of T cells in Graves' hyperthyroidism and ophthalmopathy. Amplification of TCR beta CDR3 regions used RNA as the template. In the first-round RT-PCR of the TCR CDR3, the HTBI primer set was used. TCRdb reanalysed the multiplex PCR reads using MiXCR and keeps one entry per CDR3 protein. The sample contains some 350,000 distinct CDR3 sequences, 13% to 15% of which appear only once. Sequencing was done on a sample of blood. These receptors were collected from a woman aged 60-70 years with Graves' ophthalmopathy.

This chain joins TRBV19 and TRBJ2-3; 8 nucleotides line up with TRBD1. The CDR3 is 14 amino acids. CDR1 is LNHDA and CDR2 is SQIVND in the germline V gene (reference sequence). V gave up 7 bases and J gave up 2 bases; unmatched junction bases: 5. CDR3 DNA: TGTGCCAGTATTGGACAGGGACCCACAGATACGCAGTATTTT. Translating gives CASIGQGPTDTQYF. The full variable domain, its missing parts supplied by reference TRBV19 and TRBJ2-3, is DGGITQSPKYLFRKEGQNVTLSCEQNLNHDAMYWYRQDPGQGLRLIYYSQIVNDFQKGDIAEGYSVSREKKESFPLTVTSAQKNPTAFYLCASIGQGPTDTQYFGPGTRLTVL.

This clonotype has at least ten counts. V gene TRBV5-1 combines with J gene TRBJ2-1; TRBD1 matches 10 bases. The germline gives CDR1 SGHRS, CDR2 YFSETQ. The CDR3 spans 16 residues. The J segment lost 1 base and the V segment lost 6 bases, leaving 7 bases of the junction unmatched. CDR3 sequence: CASNNPGQGSYNEQFF. The DNA for the CDR3 is TGCGCCAGCAATAACCCGGGACAGGGGTCCTACAATGAGCAGTTCTTC.

This clonotype was detected many times. This sequence joins TRBV20-1 and TRBJ2-7; D call uncertain. Germline V gene data show CDR1 as DFQATT and CDR2 as SNEGSKA (reference sequence). This CDR3 is 14 amino acids long. V dropped 4 bases and J dropped 5 bases, with 18 bases sitting between them. The CDR3 sequence is CSAKTPGPDDEQYF. The CDR3 nucleotides are TGCAGTGCTAAAACTCCGGGTCCAGACGACGAGCAGTACTTC.

This clonotype was counted many times. This chain uses TRBV20-1 with TRBJ2-2; possibly TRBD1 for D (5 bases). V was trimmed by 0 bases and J by 3 bases, leaving 14 bases between them. Per germline, CDR1 DFQATT and CDR2 SNEGSKA (reference sequence). This CDR3 is 16 amino acids long. CDR3 region: CSARDAQERDTGELFF. In DNA form, the CDR3 reads TGCAGTGCTAGAGATGCACAGGAGAGAGACACCGGGGAGCTGTTTTTT.

Only a few counts were recorded for this clonotype. The chain combines TRBV19 with TRBJ1-2, with D unresolved. The germline V gene encodes CDR1 LNHDA and CDR2 SQIVND (reference sequence). V shed 2 bases and J shed 2 bases, with 18 bases lying between them. The CDR3 runs to 17 residues. The CDR3 is CASSIPEGGAANYGYTF. Here the CDR3 DNA reads TGTGCCAGTAGTATACCGGAGGGAGGCGCGGCAAACTATGGCTACACCTTC. Combining the CDR3 with reference TRBV19 and TRBJ1-2 gives the whole variable domain DGGITQSPKYLFRKEGQNVTLSCEQNLNHDAMYWYRQDPGQGLRLIYYSQIVNDFQKGDIAEGYSVSREKKESFPLTVTSAQKNPTAFYLCASSIPEGGAANYGYTFGSGTRLTVV.

This clonotype was seen at least ten times. CDR3 sequence (DNA): TGTGCCAGCAGACCCTACCCGGGACAGGGGATAAACTATGGCTACACCTTC. Amino acid sequence: CASRPYPGQGINYGYTF. This rearrangement joins TRBV28 to TRBJ1-2, with 10 nucleotides matching TRBD1. V was clipped by 6 bases and J by 2 bases; unmatched bases: 12. The CDR3 totals 17 residues. Germline CDR1 reads MDHEN; CDR2 reads SYDVKM.

In its sample, this clonotype was seen a few times. This chain connects TRBV20-1 to TRBJ2-1; 9 bases map to TRBD2. Germline trimming cut 2 bases from V and 6 bases from J; bases unmatched to any gene: 11. CDR1 and CDR2 (germline): DFQATT, SNEGSKA (reference sequence). The CDR3 is 16 amino acids. This CDR3 is CSARSPGLAGFNEQFF. CDR3 coding DNA: TGCAGTGCTAGAAGCCCGGGACTAGCCGGATTCAATGAGCAGTTCTTC.

Ten or more counts support this clonotype. The rearrangement uses TRBV28 and TRBJ2-4; possible D gene TRBD1, 6 bases. Germline CDR1 reads MDHEN; CDR2 reads SYDVKM. V gave up 6 bases and J gave up 0 bases, with 9 bases separating them. The CDR3 totals 14 residues. For the CDR3, the DNA is TGTGCCAGCAGGGACAGTCTAGCCAAAAACATTCAGTACTTC. Translating gives CASRDSLAKNIQYF.

This clonotype was counted many times. The chain's CDR3 is CASSLSSSGRYASTDTQYF. In nucleotides, the CDR3 is TGTGCCAGCAGTTTATCGTCTAGCGGGAGGTACGCTAGCACAGATACGCAGTATTTT. This rearrangement joins TRBV28 to TRBJ2-3, with 11 bases fitting TRBD2. Germline CDR1 reads MDHEN; CDR2 reads SYDVKM. With 1 base clipped from V and 0 bases from J, the junction kept 9 bases outside the gene matches. The CDR3 is 19 amino acids.

This clonotype was seen a few times. Given a much more abundant clone one base away, this may be a read error. This chain links TRBV28 with TRBJ2-7; D may be TRBD1 (6 bases). The J call is doubtful: the DNA matches TRBJ2-1 better. This CDR3 comprises 13 residues. Germline V gives CDR1 MDHEN, CDR2 SYDVKM. CDR3 amino acids: CASRLQGYYEQFF. In DNA, the CDR3 is TGTGCCAGCAGGTTACAGGGATACTACGAGCAGTTCTTC.

This clonotype came up a few times. The chain carries TRBV5-1 and TRBJ1-2, with D unresolved. Germline CDR1 SGHRS, CDR2 YFSETQ. V was trimmed by 4 bases and J by 5 bases, leaving 12 bases between them. This CDR3 spans 13 amino acids. The CDR3: CASSPLDGYGYTF. The CDR3 coding sequence is TGCGCCAGCAGCCCTCTGGACGGTTATGGCTACACCTTC.

At least ten counts were recorded for this clonotype. The genes are TRBV12-3 or TRBV12-4 and TRBJ2-5; D assignment may be TRBD1 or TRBD2 (5 bases each). The CDR3 has 14 amino acids. V was shortened by 2 bases and J by 1 base, with 8 bases between the two germline ends. The CDR3 DNA is TGTGCCAGCAGTTTATTCGGGACCCAAGAGACCCAGTACTTC. Translated, it gives CASSLFGTQETQYF.

This clonotype has a single count. Sequence at one end of the junction differs from germline and may be a read error. The CDR3 region is CASSFYSSGNTIYF. The CDR3 DNA reads TGTGCCAGCAGCTTTTACTCCTCTGGAAACACCATATATTTT. The chain combines TRBV5-1 with TRBJ1-3; D gene unclear. Germline CDR1 reads SGHRS; CDR2 reads YFSETQ. This CDR3 is built from 14 residues.

The gene calls are TRBV27 and TRBJ2-1, with 10 bases that match TRBD2. With V trimmed by 5 bases and J by 1 base, 17 bases remained unmatched. Germline CDR1 reads MNHEY; CDR2 reads SMNVEV (reference sequence). The CDR3 sequence is 20 residues long. In nucleotides, the CDR3 is TGTGCCAGCAGTCAATTCGCCGGGGCCTTAGCGGGAGGATCCTACAATGAGCAGTTCTTC. It codes for CASSQFAGALAGGSYNEQFF.